A selection of T cell receptor beta chains follows, all from one sample in a study of Ad26.COV2.S vaccination and SARS-CoV-2 variants. This table comes from immunoSEQ multiplex PCR, and its TCRdb copy is limited to in-frame clones, with some not included. Found here are some 460,000 clones, roughly nine tenths of them singletons; the top ten hold 1.5% to 2%. The specimen was peripheral blood, collected in a trial of Ad26.COV2.S vaccine versus placebo. All receptors derive from a person between 18 and 60 years old who received the Ad26.COV2.S COVID-19 vaccine or a placebo. CDR3s include the opening cysteine and the closing phenylalanine or tryptophan. D genes are given only for firm matches. Rows may omit the clone size; those that give it use once, few, many or a size class.

clone_size	cdr3_length	j_call	d_call	v_call	cdr3_aa	cdr3_nt
-	15	TRBJ1-2	-	TRBV7-9	CASSRGAPANYGYTF	TGTGCCAGCAGCCGGGGGGCGCCGGCTAACTATGGCTACACCTTC
-	15	TRBJ1-1	TRBD1	TRBV5-4	CASSLVLGQGARAFF	TGTGCCAGCAGCTTGGTGCTAGGGCAGGGGGCTCGGGCTTTCTTT
-	14	TRBJ2-3	-	TRBV4-3	CASSQTGVPDTQYF	TGCGCCAGCAGCCAAACCGGGGTTCCAGATACGCAGTATTTT
few	15	TRBJ2-7	TRBD2	TRBV27	CASSPAAGGHYEQYF	TGTGCCAGCAGTCCGGCGGCGGGGGGGCACTACGAGCAGTACTTC
-	15	TRBJ2-7	-	TRBV27	CASSLSRDGSYEQYF	TGTGCCAGCAGTTTATCGAGGGACGGTTCCTACGAGCAGTACTTC
-	14	TRBJ2-1	-	TRBV6-6	CASSQISSYNEQFF	TGTGCCAGCAGTCAAATTAGCTCCTACAATGAGCAGTTCTTC
-	16	TRBJ2-3	-	TRBV10-3	CAIRAGGGTSTDTQYF	TGTGCCATCAGGGCGGGTGGGGGAACTAGCACAGATACGCAGTATTTT
-	13	TRBJ1-1	-	TRBV7-2	CASSLVEALEAFF	TGTGCCAGCAGCTTAGTAGAGGCTTTGGAAGCTTTCTTT
-	14	TRBJ1-5	-	TRBV6-2/TRBV6-3	CASSYWGQGQPQHF	TGTGCCAGCAGTTACTGGGGGCAGGGTCAGCCCCAGCATTTT
-	14	TRBJ2-1	TRBD1	TRBV3-1/TRBV3-2	CASSPTGQSNEQFF	TGTGCCAGCAGCCCGACAGGGCAAAGCAATGAGCAGTTCTTC